The entry that follows covers one T cell receptor (beta chain) sequence. Its specificity is unknown. The data belong to a study of shared clonotypes between healthy human individuals. General study findings and limits: At large depth, rarefaction still showed sorted-subset sequencing to be incomplete.

Germline lookup yields CDR1 LGHNA and CDR2 YNFKEQ. V shed 4 bases and J 1 base; nucleotides not matched to a gene: 3. The CDR3 loop spans 14 amino acids. The run depth of the assay was deep. Sequencing was performed with immunoSEQ multiplex PCR; in TCRdb, only in-frame clones are kept and a portion is missing. The profile covers over 950,000 clones, with about 80% appearing a single time and more than 0.85% taken by the ten largest. This chain joins TRBV4-2 and TRBJ1-1, with 7 bases fitting TRBD1. The sequence was collected from a man between 18 and 29 years old in good health. Some clones in this sample may be carry-over from other donors' samples. Sequenced: memory CD4+ T cells from PBMCs. Subset specified: CD45RA-negative fraction. CDR3: CASSPDRRNTEAFF. The CDR3, as DNA: TGTGCCAGCAGCCCGGACAGGCGGAACACTGAAGCTTTCTTT.